This TCR beta chain comes out of a study of blood T cell repertoires in COVID-19. Study summary: Collection of acute and convalescent COVID-19 samples took place in the United States, Italy and Spain. The analysed material was cDNA or gDNA that came from T cells, B-cell-depleted T cells, or PBMCs.

V was clipped by 1 base and J by 6 bases; unmatched bases: 3. Germline V gene sequence: CDR1 SGHRS, CDR2 YFSETQ. This CDR3 contains 13 residues. In the original workflow: The assay estimated nucleated cells by amplifying reference gene primers. Only in-frame clones appear in the TCRdb table, and some are missing; sequencing was by immunoSEQ multiplex PCR. The DNA gave D and trimming, while V, J and clone size come from that table. The data show approximately 37,000 clones, 65% to 90% seen once. The sequencing sample was made of peripheral blood. V and J are TRBV5-1 and TRBJ1-2, with TRBD1 identical over 7 bases. This receptor was identified in a man between 40 and 49 years old with active COVID-19. CDR3 sequence reads: CASSLHRGNGYTF. CDR3 bases: TGCGCCAGCAGCTTGCACAGGGGAAATGGCTACACCTTC.